This T cell receptor (beta chain) is from a study of blood T cell repertoires in COVID-19. About the research overall: Sites across the United States, Italy and Spain contributed samples from acute and convalescent COVID-19.

There are a few counts of this clone. Trimming took off 8 bases at V and 5 bases at J, with 15 bases between the two ends. The CDR3 length is 14 residues. Germline values: CDR1 MDHEN, CDR2 SYDVKM. In the authors' methods: Amplification with reference gene primers provided the estimates of nucleated cell counts. Clones were sequenced by immunoSEQ multiplex PCR, and TCRdb holds only the in-frame ones, with some missing. V, J and clone size were drawn from that table, and D and trimming were deduced from the DNA. This table holds about 68,000 clones, about three quarters found once. The sample was peripheral blood. This chain uses TRBV28 with TRBJ2-2; possible D gene TRBD2, 6 bases. The clonotype originates from a human donor in a cohort sampled during active COVID-19. In nucleotides, the CDR3 is TGTGCCAGCCTGGCGACTAGTTCGACCGGGGAGCTGTTTTTT. Translated, it gives CASLATSSTGELFF.